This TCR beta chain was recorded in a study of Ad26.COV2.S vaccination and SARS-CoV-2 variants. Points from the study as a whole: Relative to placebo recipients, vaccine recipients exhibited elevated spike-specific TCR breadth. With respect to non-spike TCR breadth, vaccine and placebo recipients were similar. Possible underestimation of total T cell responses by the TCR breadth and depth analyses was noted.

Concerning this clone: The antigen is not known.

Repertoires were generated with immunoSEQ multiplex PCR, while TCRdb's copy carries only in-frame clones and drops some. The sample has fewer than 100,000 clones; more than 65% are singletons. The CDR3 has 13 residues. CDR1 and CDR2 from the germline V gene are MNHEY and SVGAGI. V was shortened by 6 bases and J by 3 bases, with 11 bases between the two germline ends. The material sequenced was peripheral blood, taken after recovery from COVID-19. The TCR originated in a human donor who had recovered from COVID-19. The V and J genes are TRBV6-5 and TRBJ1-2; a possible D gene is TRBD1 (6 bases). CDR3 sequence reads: CASSSQGDYGYTF. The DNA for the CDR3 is TGTGCCAGCAGCTCACAGGGCGACTATGGCTACACCTTC.